The next 32 T cell receptor beta chains were all read from a single sample in a study of blood T cell repertoires in COVID-19. Sequenced by immunoSEQ multiplex PCR; TCRdb stores in-frame clones only, minus some. The data show 350,000 or so clones, about 92% seen once. Specimen: PBMCs or T cells enriched from blood (not recorded which). These receptors were taken from a woman in her twenties or thirties who had recovered from COVID-19.

The CDR3 bases are TGTGCCAGCAGTGAAGGGGCCGGGGAAGATACGCAGTATTTT. It specifies CASSEGAGEDTQYF. The chain links TRBV6-1 to TRBJ2-3, with D perhaps TRBD2 (5 bases). The V gene's germline CDR1 is MNHNS and CDR2 SASEGT. The V and J ends lost 1 base and 5 bases respectively, with 10 bases between them. CDR3 length: 14 amino acids.

CDR3 in DNA: TGCGCCAGCAGCCAAGTAACTCTTGCGGATAATTCACCCCTCCACTTT. As protein: CASSQVTLADNSPLHF. The rearrangement joins TRBV4-1 to TRBJ1-6; no firm D call. This CDR3 is 16 amino acids long. The V gene lost 1 base and the J gene lost 5 bases, with 12 bases spanning the gap. Germline-derived CDR1 and CDR2 are MGHRA and YSYEKL.

The chain recombines TRBV28 with TRBJ2-3, with 10 bases lining up with TRBD2. Germline-derived CDR1 and CDR2 are MDHEN and SYDVKM. This CDR3 is built from 18 residues. After removal of 2 bases from V and 1 base from J, the junction contained 9 bases not matched to a gene. CDR3 nucleotides: TGTGCCAGCAGTTTAGTAGCGGGAGGACCCCTTGGCACAGATACGCAGTATTTT. Its protein is CASSLVAGGPLGTDTQYF.

J is TRBJ1-5 and V is TRBV28; 8 bases fit TRBD1. Per the germline V gene, CDR1 is MDHEN and CDR2 is SYDVKM. The CDR3 contains 18 residues. V was pared by 7 bases and J by 6 bases, with 20 bases of the junction left unmatched. The CDR3 region has the DNA TGTGCCAGCATCTCGGCCGGGGCAGGGGGCTGGGGAAGTCAGCCCCAGCATTTT. Translation gives CASISAGAGGWGSQPQHF.

This rearrangement joins TRBV5-5 to TRBJ1-2; D possibly corresponds to TRBD1 (5 bases). Germline assignment: CDR1 SGHKS and CDR2 YYEKEE (reference sequence). V gave up 4 bases and J gave up 3 bases, with 10 bases separating them. CDR3 length: 13 residues. The CDR3 bases are TGTGCCAGCAGCCCCGACAGAGACTATGGCTACACCTTC. Its translation: CASSPDRDYGYTF.

This rearrangement joins TRBV19 to TRBJ1-1, with D uncertain. The germline V and J ends were trimmed by 1 base and 1 base, with 7 bases remaining between them. This CDR3 spans 14 amino acids. The germline gives CDR1 LNHDA, CDR2 SQIVND (reference sequence). The CDR3 bases are TGTGCCAGTAGTATAGGGCGGTCGAACACTGAAGCTTTCTTT. Protein sequence: CASSIGRSNTEAFF.

The chain carries TRBV3-1 (or the pseudogene TRBV3-2) and TRBJ1-3, with TRBD1 matching 7 bases. CDR3 size: 16 residues. Germline V gene data show CDR1 as LGHDT and CDR2 as YNNKEL (reference sequence). V was pared by 3 bases and J by 3 bases, with 8 bases of the junction left unmatched. The CDR3 DNA sequence: TGTGCCAGCAGCCAGGCGACAGGGAACGTTGGAAACACCATATATTTT. This codes for CASSQATGNVGNTIYF.

The V and J genes are TRBV11-3 and TRBJ1-1; TRBD1 is a possible D gene (5 bases). From germline, CDR1 is SGHNT and CDR2 YENEEA. This CDR3 has 15 amino acids. V shed 5 bases and J shed 3 bases, with 16 bases lying between them. CDR3 amino acids: CASSAGGGSDTEAFF. The CDR3 coding sequence is TGTGCCAGCAGCGCTGGCGGGGGGTCCGACACTGAAGCTTTCTTT.

The CDR3 here is CASSLGRGGYSYEQYF. The CDR3 DNA follows: TGTGCCAGCAGCTTAGGTCGCGGGGGGTATTCCTACGAGCAGTACTTC. The V gene is TRBV7-2, the J gene TRBJ2-7; 8 positions agree with TRBD2. The CDR3 spans 16 residues. V was clipped by 1 base and J by 1 base; unmatched bases: 6. Germline V gives CDR1 SGHTA, CDR2 FQGNSA.

The CDR3 DNA reads as TGTGCCAGCACGGGGACTTATAATTCACCCCTCCACTTT. As protein: CASTGTYNSPLHF. The rearrangement uses TRBV25-1 and TRBJ1-6, with a possible D match to TRBD1 (5 bases). The V gene lost 7 bases and the J gene lost 4 bases, with 8 bases spanning the gap. The CDR3 contains 13 residues. The germline CDR1 and CDR2 sequences are MGHDK and SYGVNS.

V is TRBV29-1 and J is TRBJ2-7; TRBD2 matches 12 bases. CDR1 and CDR2 (germline): SQVTM, ANQGSEA. V lost 3 bases to trimming and J lost 4 bases; unmatched junction nucleotides: 4. The CDR3 runs 14 residues. The CDR3 sequence: CSVETSGGTYEQYF. The CDR3 DNA reads as TGCAGCGTTGAGACTAGCGGGGGAACATACGAGCAGTACTTC.

The chain uses TRBV6-2 or TRBV6-3 and TRBJ2-1; D gene uncertain. The V and J ends lost 2 bases and 9 bases respectively, with 11 bases between them. The germline V gene has CDR1 MNHEY and CDR2 SVGEGT. The CDR3 length is 13 residues. In DNA form, the CDR3 reads TGTGCCAGCAGTTACGAGGTTATCACTGAGCAGTTCTTC. Protein product: CASSYEVITEQFF.

The chain couples TRBV30 to TRBJ2-5; a weak D match, TRBD2 (5 bases). Trimming cost V 0 bases and J 2 bases, with 10 bases left between them. This CDR3 contains 14 residues. The germline V gene has CDR1 GTSNPN and CDR2 SVGIG (reference sequence). The CDR3 DNA reads as TGTGCCTGGAGTGTTGGGCTAGCACAAGAGACCCAGTACTTC. Amino acid sequence: CAWSVGLAQETQYF.

The rearrangement joins TRBV28 to TRBJ2-7; 8 nucleotides align to TRBD1. The J segment lost 6 bases and the V segment lost 6 bases, leaving 4 bases of the junction unmatched. This CDR3 has 12 residues. Germline-derived CDR1 and CDR2 are MDHEN and SYDVKM. Here the CDR3 reads CASSPDRGEQYF. DNA of the CDR3: TGTGCCAGCAGCCCTGACAGGGGCGAGCAGTACTTC.

This chain uses TRBV12-3 or TRBV12-4 with TRBJ1-1, with unresolved D. Deletions cut 3 bases from V and 4 bases from J, with 9 bases between. CDR3 size: 13 residues. This chain's CDR3 is CASSLAVLTEAFF. The CDR3 coding sequence is TGTGCCAGCAGTTTGGCTGTTCTCACTGAAGCTTTCTTT.

The rearrangement links TRBV5-1 to TRBJ2-2; tentative D call: TRBD1 (6 bases). The ends were cut back, 3 bases at V and 7 bases at J, with 10 bases in the middle. The CDR3 totals 13 residues. Germline V gene data show CDR1 as SGHRS and CDR2 as YFSETQ. The CDR3 protein is CASSSQGNGELFF. CDR3 sequence (DNA): TGCGCCAGCAGCTCCCAGGGGAACGGGGAGCTGTTTTTT.

This sequence joins TRBV6-5 and TRBJ1-6; 8 nucleotides match TRBD1. The V and J ends lost 0 bases and 7 bases, in that order; junction bases with no gene match: 2. The germline gives CDR1 MNHEY, CDR2 SVGAGI. The CDR3 runs 15 residues. CDR3 in amino acids: CASSYSTGANSPLHF. The CDR3 coding sequence is TGTGCCAGCAGTTACTCGACAGGGGCAAATTCACCCCTCCACTTT.

The chain couples TRBV5-1 to TRBJ2-5; TRBD2 matches at 9 bases. Per the germline V gene, CDR1 is SGHRS and CDR2 is YFSETQ. Unmatched junction bases numbered 2, after V lost 0 bases and J lost 2 bases. The CDR3 runs to 15 residues. CDR3 in amino acids: CASSLESGRQETQYF. The CDR3 DNA follows: TGCGCCAGCAGCTTGGAAAGCGGGAGGCAAGAGACCCAGTACTTC.

The rearrangement joins TRBV2 to TRBJ1-4; D gene unclear. This CDR3 has 12 amino acids. The V and J ends lost 4 bases and 8 bases respectively, with 8 bases between them. The germline CDR1 and CDR2 sequences are SNHLY and FYNNEI. This chain's CDR3 is CASSGSTEKLFF. CDR3 bases: TGTGCCAGCAGTGGTAGCACAGAAAAACTGTTTTTT.

This chain joins TRBV5-4 and TRBJ1-4, with 8 bases fitting TRBD1. The CDR3 totals 14 residues. Per the germline V gene, CDR1 is SGHNT and CDR2 is YYREEE (reference sequence). Germline trimming cut 3 bases from V and 8 bases from J; bases unmatched to any gene: 6. The DNA of the CDR3 is TGTGCCAGCAGCTCCGGACAGGGAAAGGAAAAACTGTTTTTT. Amino acids: CASSSGQGKEKLFF.

The rearrangement links TRBV18 to TRBJ1-1; TRBD1 agrees at 7 bases. Germline V gene sequence: CDR1 KGHSH, CDR2 LQKENI. V was pared by 0 bases and J by 6 bases, with 4 bases of the junction left unmatched. The CDR3 contains 14 residues. The CDR3 DNA reads TGTGCCAGCTCACCACCAAGGGGGCGATCTGAAGCTTTCTTT. Its translation: CASSPPRGRSEAFF.

The sample holds one count of this clone. The chain recombines TRBV4-3 with TRBJ2-1; a possible D gene is TRBD2 (6 bases). V was clipped by 4 bases and J by 0 bases, with 13 bases between them. The CDR3 spans 16 residues. In germline, CDR1 is LGHNA, CDR2 YSLEER. The CDR3 loop is CASSPWEASSYNEQFF. DNA for the CDR3: TGCGCCAGCAGCCCGTGGGAGGCGAGCTCCTACAATGAGCAGTTCTTC.

This sequence joins TRBV5-1 and TRBJ2-5; 8 positions agree with TRBD1. V shed 0 bases, J shed 5 bases, and the junction held 6 bases outside the gene matches. The V gene's germline CDR1 is SGHRS and CDR2 YFSETQ. The CDR3 runs 15 residues. The CDR3 loop is CASSLDPGGWETQYF. CDR3 coding DNA: TGCGCCAGCAGCTTGGACCCAGGGGGCTGGGAGACCCAGTACTTC.

The rearrangement uses TRBV5-1 and TRBJ1-1; D might be TRBD1 (5 bases). The CDR3 is made up of 15 amino acids. V lost 5 bases, J lost 4 bases, and 18 bases lay in between. Germline V gene lookup returns CDR1 SGHRS and CDR2 YFSETQ. The CDR3 nucleotides read TGCGCCAGCAGTCGCACCAAGGACATGGGCACTGAAGCTTTCTTT. Amino acid sequence: CASSRTKDMGTEAFF.

The table lists this clone with a count of one. The chain uses TRBV6-4 and TRBJ1-5; 10 nucleotides match TRBD1. V shed 3 bases, J shed 2 bases, and the junction held 1 base outside the gene matches. CDR3 size: 15 residues. Germline V lookup: CDR1 MRHNA, CDR2 SNTAGT. The CDR3 loop is CASSEGTGGNQPQHF. CDR3 nucleotide sequence: TGTGCCAGCAGTGAAGGGACAGGGGGCAATCAGCCCCAGCATTTT.

The chain joins TRBV7-2 to TRBJ2-2; D may be TRBD2 (5 bases). The CDR3 consists of 17 residues. From germline, CDR1 is SGHTA and CDR2 FQGNSA. V was cut by 4 bases and J by 7 bases, with 22 bases left in between. The CDR3 protein is CASSYSGITGNGGELFF. Written as DNA, the CDR3 is TGTGCCAGCAGCTATTCGGGGATAACCGGTAACGGCGGGGAGCTGTTTTTT.

V gene TRBV5-1 combines with J gene TRBJ1-2, with D possibly TRBD1 on 5 matching bases. The CDR3 contains 14 residues. Germline V lookup: CDR1 SGHRS, CDR2 YFSETQ. Trimming cost V 4 bases and J 5 bases, with 15 bases left between them. CDR3 in DNA: TGCGCCAGCAGCCAAGGACAAGGCCGGTATGGCTACACCTTC. Its translation: CASSQGQGRYGYTF.

V usage is TRBV28 and J usage is TRBJ1-5; TRBD1 matches 7 bases. The CDR3 runs to 14 residues. Germline CDR1 is MDHEN and CDR2 is SYDVKM. J lost 7 bases, V lost 4 bases, and 7 bases had no gene match. CDR3 bases: TGTGCCAGCAGTTCAGGGGGAGTTGGGCAGCCCCAGCATTTT. It codes for CASSSGGVGQPQHF.

The CDR3 DNA sequence: TGTGCCAGCAGTGACGATTTGATGGGGGGGTACTATGGCTACACCTTC. Its protein is CASSDDLMGGYYGYTF. This chain joins TRBV6-1 and TRBJ1-2; D possibly corresponds to TRBD1 (5 bases). In germline, CDR1 is MNHNS, CDR2 SASEGT. There are 16 residues in the CDR3. V was trimmed by 3 bases and J by 3 bases, leaving 17 bases between them.

The chain carries TRBV9 and TRBJ2-2, with 11 bases that match TRBD2. Germline V gene data show CDR1 as SGDLS and CDR2 as YYNGEE. The CDR3 covers 16 residues. V lost 3 bases, J lost 2 bases, and 3 bases stayed unmatched. DNA for the CDR3: TGTGCCAGCAGCGCCGGACTAGCGGGTAACACCGGGGAGCTGTTTTTT. Amino acids: CASSAGLAGNTGELFF. Full variable domain (missing parts from reference TRBV9 and TRBJ2-2): DSGVTQTPKHLITATGQRVTLRCSPRSGDLSVYWYQQSLDQGLQFLIQYYNGEERAKGNILERFSAQQFPDLHSELNLSSLELGDSALYFCASSAGLAGNTGELFFGEGSRLTVL.

The chain combines TRBV18 with TRBJ2-2; 13 bases match TRBD2. The CDR3 has 19 amino acids. The germline V gene encodes CDR1 KGHSH and CDR2 LQKENI. V shed 4 bases, J shed 2 bases, and the junction held 10 bases outside the gene matches. DNA for the CDR3: TGTGCCAGCTCACTAATTGGGACTAGCGGGATTCGCAACACCGGGGAGCTGTTTTTT. Residues: CASSLIGTSGIRNTGELFF.

The chain employs TRBV19 and TRBJ1-1; 8 bases align to TRBD1. The CDR3 has 12 residues. Germline V gene data show CDR1 as LNHDA and CDR2 as SQIVND (reference sequence). Unmatched junction bases numbered 9, after V lost 7 bases and J lost 11 bases. CDR3 loop: CASTEWGQEAFF. DNA of the CDR3: TGTGCCAGTACCGAGTGGGGACAGGAGGCTTTCTTT.